This T cell receptor (beta chain) was retrieved from a study of blood T cell repertoires in COVID-19. Study-wide context: Specimens from acute and convalescent COVID-19 originated in the United States, Italy and Spain. Nucleic acid was either cDNA or gDNA, and it came from T cells, B-cell-depleted T cells, or PBMCs.

Original data processing: Researchers report that nucleated cell counts were estimated from reference gene primer amplification. Clones were sequenced by immunoSEQ multiplex PCR, and TCRdb holds only the in-frame ones, with some missing. The D gene and trimming were derived from the DNA, and the V and J assignments and clone size from that table. The data show over 150,000 clones, 80% to 90% seen once. The trim removed 11 bases at V and 6 bases at J, leaving 13 bases unmatched. The germline gives CDR1 SNHLY, CDR2 FYNNEI. The CDR3 covers 14 residues. The sequencing sample was made of peripheral blood. The sequence derives from a man younger than 35 who had recovered from COVID-19. This chain uses TRBV2 with TRBJ2-7; 10 bases fit TRBD1. The CDR3 coding sequence is TGTGCCGTCCGACAGGGGGCTAATGGGATCGAGCAGTACTTC. Translation gives CAVRQGANGIEQYF. Based on the CDR3 plus reference TRBV2 and TRBJ2-7, the full variable domain is EPEVTQTPSHQVTQMGQEVILRCVPISNHLYFYWYRQILGQKVEFLVSFYNNEISEKSEIFDDQFSVERPDGSNFTLKIRSTKLEDSAMYFCAVRQGANGIEQYFGPGTRLTVT.